In this sample, the clone carrying this T cell receptor beta chain turned up once. The CDR3 is 14 amino acids. Germline trimming cut 2 bases from V and 4 bases from J; bases unmatched to any gene: 4. Germline V CDR1 and CDR2: GTSNPN, SVGIG (reference sequence). This sample stems from a study of blood T cell repertoires in COVID-19. Study-wide context: The United States, Italy and Spain were the sources of the acute and convalescent COVID-19 samples. In each case, the material was cDNA or gDNA derived from T cells, B-cell-depleted T cells, or PBMCs.

Source study methods: The authors estimated nucleated cell counts from reference gene primer amplification. Libraries were prepared by immunoSEQ multiplex PCR; TCRdb keeps only in-frame clonotypes and omits some of them. That table gives V, J and clone size, and the DNA gave D and trimming. Among 50,000 to 55,000 clones listed, 70% to 90% were seen once. This chain uses TRBV30 with TRBJ2-1; 8 bases are shared with TRBD2. The receptor comes from a man in his 70s with acute or convalescent COVID-19. Sequenced material: peripheral blood. CDR3: CAWSKRESYNEQFF. CDR3 sequence (DNA): TGTGCCTGGAGTAAGCGGGAGTCATACAATGAGCAGTTCTTC.